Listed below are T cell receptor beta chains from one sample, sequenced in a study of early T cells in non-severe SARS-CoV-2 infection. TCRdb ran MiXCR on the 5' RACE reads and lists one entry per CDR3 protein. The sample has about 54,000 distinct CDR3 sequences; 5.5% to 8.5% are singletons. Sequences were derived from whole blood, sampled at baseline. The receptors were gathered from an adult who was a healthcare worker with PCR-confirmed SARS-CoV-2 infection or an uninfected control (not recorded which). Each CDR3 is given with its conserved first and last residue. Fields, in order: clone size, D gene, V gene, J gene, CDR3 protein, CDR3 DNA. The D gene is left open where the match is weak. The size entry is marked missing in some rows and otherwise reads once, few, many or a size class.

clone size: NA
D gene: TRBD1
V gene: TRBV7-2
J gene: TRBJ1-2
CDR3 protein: CASSLRGQGYGYTF
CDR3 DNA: TGTGCCAGCAGCTTAAGGGGACAGGGTTATGGCTACACCTTC

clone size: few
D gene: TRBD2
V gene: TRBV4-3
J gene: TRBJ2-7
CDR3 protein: CASSLLAGPLYEQYF
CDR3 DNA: TGCGCCAGCAGCCTACTAGCGGGGCCCCTCTACGAGCAGTACTTC

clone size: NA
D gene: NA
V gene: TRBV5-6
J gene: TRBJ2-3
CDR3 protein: CASSPSVATTDTQYF
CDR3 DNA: TGTGCCAGCAGCCCCTCCGTGGCAACGACAGATACGCAGTATTTT

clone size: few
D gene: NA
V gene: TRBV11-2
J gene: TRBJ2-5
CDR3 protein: CASSLPAQGRETQYF
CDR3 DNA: TGTGCCAGCAGCTTACCCGCCCAGGGTAGGGAGACCCAGTACTTC

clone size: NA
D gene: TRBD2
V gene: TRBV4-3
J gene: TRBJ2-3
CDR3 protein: CASSQTSGGDTDTQYF
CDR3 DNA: TGCGCCAGCAGCCAAACGAGCGGGGGGGACACAGATACGCAGTATTTT

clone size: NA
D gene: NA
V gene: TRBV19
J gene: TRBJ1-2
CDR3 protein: CASMQAWDYGYTF
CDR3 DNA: TGTGCCAGTATGCAAGCATGGGACTATGGCTACACCTTC

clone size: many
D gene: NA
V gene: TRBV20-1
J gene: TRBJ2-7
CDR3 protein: CSASRSATVVRQYF
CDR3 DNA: TGCAGTGCTAGTAGGTCCGCGACAGTCGTCCGGCAGTACTTC

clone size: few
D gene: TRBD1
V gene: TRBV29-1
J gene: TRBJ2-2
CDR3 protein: CSGGTGWDTGELFF
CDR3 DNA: TGCAGCGGGGGGACAGGATGGGACACCGGGGAGCTGTTTTTT

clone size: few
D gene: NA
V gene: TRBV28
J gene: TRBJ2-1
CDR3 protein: CASSGRRKNNEQFF
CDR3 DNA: TGTGCCAGCAGCGGACGGAGAAAGAACAATGAGCAGTTCTTC

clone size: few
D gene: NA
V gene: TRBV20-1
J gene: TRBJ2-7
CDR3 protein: CSARDLLRSGTYEQYF
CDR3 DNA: TGCAGTGCTAGAGATTTATTGAGGAGCGGAACCTACGAGCAGTACTTC

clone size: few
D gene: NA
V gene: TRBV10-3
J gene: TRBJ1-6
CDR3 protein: CAISEIGRSPLHF
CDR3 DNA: TGTGCCATCAGTGAAATCGGTCGCTCACCCCTCCACTTT

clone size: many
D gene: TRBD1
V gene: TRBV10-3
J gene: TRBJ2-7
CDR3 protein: CATTDRGLSYEQYF
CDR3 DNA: TGTGCCACCACGGACAGGGGTCTCTCCTACGAGCAGTACTTC

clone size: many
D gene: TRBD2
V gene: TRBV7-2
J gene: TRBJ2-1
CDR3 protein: CASSSTGTSNEQFF
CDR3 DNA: TGTGCCAGCAGCTCAACCGGGACTAGCAATGAGCAGTTCTTC

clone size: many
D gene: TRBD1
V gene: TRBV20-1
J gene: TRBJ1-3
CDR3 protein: CSANDRAGNTIYF
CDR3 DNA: TGCAGTGCAAACGACAGGGCTGGAAACACCATATATTTT

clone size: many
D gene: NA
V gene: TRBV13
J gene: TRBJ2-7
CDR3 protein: CASSMGRSSYEQYF
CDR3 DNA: TGTGCCAGCAGCATGGGGAGGAGCTCCTACGAGCAGTACTTC

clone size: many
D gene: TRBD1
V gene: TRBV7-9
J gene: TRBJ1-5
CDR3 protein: CASSRGQGEWQPQHF
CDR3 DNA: TGTGCCAGCAGCAGAGGACAGGGTGAATGGCAGCCCCAGCATTTT

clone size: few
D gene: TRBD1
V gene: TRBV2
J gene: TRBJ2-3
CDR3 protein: CASSEDRGTDTQYF
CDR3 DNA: TGTGCCAGCAGTGAGGACAGGGGCACAGATACGCAGTATTTT

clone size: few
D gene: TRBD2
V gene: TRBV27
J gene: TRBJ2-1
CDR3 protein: CATYSGTSGGERF
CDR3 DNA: TGTGCCACCTACTCCGGGACTAGCGGGGGGGAGAGGTTC

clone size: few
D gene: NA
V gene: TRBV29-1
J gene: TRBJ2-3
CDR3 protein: CSVDRGATDTQYF
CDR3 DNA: TGCAGCGTTGACCGAGGGGCCACAGATACGCAGTATTTT